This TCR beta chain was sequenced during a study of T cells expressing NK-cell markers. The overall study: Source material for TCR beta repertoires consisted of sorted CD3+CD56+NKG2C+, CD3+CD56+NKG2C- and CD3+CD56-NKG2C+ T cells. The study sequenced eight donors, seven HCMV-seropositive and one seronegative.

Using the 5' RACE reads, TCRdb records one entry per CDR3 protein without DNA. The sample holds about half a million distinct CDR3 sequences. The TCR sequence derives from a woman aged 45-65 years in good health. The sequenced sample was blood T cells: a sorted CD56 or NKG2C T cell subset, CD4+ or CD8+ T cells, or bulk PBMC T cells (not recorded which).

The CDR3 sequence: CAFETGGYGYTF. The V gene is TRBV30, the J gene TRBJ1-2; TCRdb's D call of TRBD1 is untestable without DNA. This CDR3 is built from 12 residues. The germline CDR1 and CDR2 sequences are GTSNPN and SVGIG (reference sequence). The full variable domain, in which reference TRBV30 and TRBJ1-2 provide the parts outside the CDR3, is SQTIHQWPATLVQPVGSPLSLECTVEGTSNPNLYWYRQAAGRGLQLLFYSVGIGQISSEVPQNLSASRPQDRQFILSSKKLLLSDSGFYLCAFETGGYGYTFGSGTRLTVV.